Following are 14 T cell receptor beta chains from one sample sequenced in a study of CD8 T cells in Susac syndrome. The RNA input was 0.5 to 1 ug, and it was reverse transcribed with random hexamers. TCRdb re-analysed the immunoSEQ multiplex PCR reads in MiXCR, keeping a single row per CDR3 protein. The data hold roughly 100,000 distinct CDR3 sequences, with approximately 94% observed a single time. The sequenced material came from CD8+ T cells from PBMCs. The receptors here all came from a human donor with Susac syndrome.

The V call is TRBV4-1, the J call TRBJ1-3, with no clear D. Trimming stripped 1 base from V and 4 bases from J, with 8 bases between. Germline values: CDR1 MGHRA, CDR2 YSYEKL. This CDR3 region has 14 residues. The CDR3 nucleotides read TGCGCCAGCAGCCAAGTGGGGAGGGGAAACACCATATATTTT. Translating gives CASSQVGRGNTIYF.

The chain links TRBV11-2 to TRBJ2-3, with TRBD2 matching 7 bases. The CDR3 is 15 residues long. CDR1 and CDR2 (germline): SGHAT, FQNNGV. The V gene end was trimmed by 4 bases and the J gene end by 6 bases; junction bases not matched to a gene: 10. CDR3 DNA sequence: TGTGCCAGCAGCTCGCGGGGGACCCCCCTCGATACGCAGTATTTT. This encodes CASSSRGTPLDTQYF.

This chain links TRBV27 with TRBJ2-5, with D possibly matching TRBD1 (5 bases). The CDR3 is made up of 14 amino acids. The germline V gene encodes CDR1 MNHEY and CDR2 SMNVEV (reference sequence). Trimming shortened V by 5 bases and J by 2 bases, and 12 bases separated the two germline ends. CDR3 amino acids: CASSPVTAQETQYF. CDR3 DNA sequence: TGTGCCAGCAGTCCCGTGACAGCGCAAGAGACCCAGTACTTC.

This chain links TRBV27 with TRBJ2-7; D is tentatively TRBD1 or TRBD2 (5 bases each). The germline gives CDR1 MNHEY, CDR2 SMNVEV (reference sequence). V was trimmed by 3 bases and J by 6 bases, leaving 12 bases between them. The CDR3 has 13 residues. Written as DNA, the CDR3 is TGTGCCAGCAGTTTGAGGGGTGGGACCGAGCAGTACTTC. Protein product: CASSLRGGTEQYF.

The rearrangement joins TRBV5-5 to TRBJ2-7; D possibly corresponds to TRBD1 (5 bases). Trimming removed 4 bases from V and 6 bases from J, with 14 bases in between. This CDR3 comprises 13 residues. In germline, CDR1 is SGHKS, CDR2 YYEKEE (reference sequence). The CDR3 loop is CASSVDKRSEQYF. Here the CDR3 DNA reads TGTGCCAGCAGCGTGGACAAACGAAGCGAGCAGTACTTC.

CDR3 DNA sequence: TGTGCCAGCAGCGCCCCGGGACAGGGGAACACCGGGGAGCTGTTTTTT. Amino acids: CASSAPGQGNTGELFF. This chain uses TRBV5-6 with TRBJ2-2, with 9 bases lining up with TRBD1. V was pared by 4 bases and J by 1 base, with 5 bases of the junction left unmatched. There are 16 residues in the CDR3. The germline V gene has CDR1 SGHDT and CDR2 YYEEEE.

The CDR3 here is CASSYSVGELFF. As DNA, the CDR3 is TGTGCCAGCAGTTACTCCGTCGGGGAGCTGTTTTTT. The chain carries TRBV6-5 and TRBJ2-2; the D is unclear. Germline CDR1 and CDR2: MNHEY and SVGAGI. The CDR3 spans 12 residues. V was trimmed by 0 bases and J by 7 bases, leaving 3 bases between them.

The chain has TRBV20-1 and TRBJ2-5; D gene unclear. V shed 0 bases and J shed 1 base, with 15 bases lying between them. The CDR3 runs 16 residues. The germline CDR1 and CDR2 sequences are DFQATT and SNEGSKA (reference sequence). The CDR3 loop reads CSARDGGSRFQETQYF. The CDR3 bases are TGCAGTGCTAGAGATGGCGGCAGCCGTTTCCAAGAGACCCAGTACTTC.

This rearrangement joins TRBV7-2 to TRBJ2-3; 9 positions match TRBD2. This CDR3 has 16 amino acids. The V gene's germline CDR1 is SGHTA and CDR2 FQGNSA. V dropped 1 base and J dropped 3; count of bases not matched to a gene: 5. The CDR3 sequence: CASSLGGGGVTDTQYF. CDR3 nucleotides: TGTGCCAGCAGCTTAGGGGGCGGGGGGGTTACAGATACGCAGTATTTT.

The rearrangement uses TRBV7-9 and TRBJ1-2; D not certain. Germline assignment: CDR1 SEHNR and CDR2 FQNEAQ (reference sequence). V lost 5 bases, J lost 3 bases, and 13 bases lay in between. The CDR3 loop spans 14 amino acids. DNA for the CDR3: TGTGCCAGCAGCCCCACGTCCGGTGACTATGGCTACACCTTC. It translates to CASSPTSGDYGYTF.

The chain joins TRBV2 to TRBJ2-7; unclear D gene. The CDR3 runs 14 residues. V was clipped by 1 base and J by 4 bases, with 11 bases between them. Germline-derived CDR1 and CDR2 are SNHLY and FYNNEI. CDR3 amino acids: CASSEGGSRYEQYF. The CDR3 nucleotides read TGTGCCAGCAGTGAAGGCGGCAGTAGGTACGAGCAGTACTTC. Filled out from reference TRBV2 and TRBJ2-7, the complete variable domain reads EPEVTQTPSHQVTQMGQEVILRCVPISNHLYFYWYRQILGQKVEFLVSFYNNEISEKSEIFDDQFSVERPDGSNFTLKIRSTKLEDSAMYFCASSEGGSRYEQYFGPGTRLTVT.

The chain is built from TRBV3-1 and TRBJ2-1; TRBD2 matches at 10 bases. The junction had 10 bases not matched to a gene; V was cut back by 0 bases and J by 8 bases. The CDR3 is 17 residues long. CDR1 and CDR2 from the germline V gene are LGHDT and YNNKEL (reference sequence). The DNA of the CDR3 is TGTGCCAGCAGCCAAGAACTAGCGGGGCGTCTACTCCATGAGCAGTTCTTC. The encoded protein is CASSQELAGRLLHEQFF.

The V gene is TRBV23-1, the J gene TRBJ2-7; D not certain. TRBV23-1 falls under the ORF class, with uncertain function. V gave up 4 bases and J gave up 7 bases, with 20 bases separating them. The length of the CDR3 is 15 residues. The CDR3 region is CASSRPQIVAPEQYF. CDR3 nucleotide sequence: TGCGCCAGCAGTCGACCACAGATCGTGGCGCCTGAGCAGTACTTC.

The chain recombines TRBV24-1 with TRBJ2-1, with D possibly TRBD2 on 6 matching bases. Germline V lookup: CDR1 KGHDR, CDR2 SFDVKD. CDR3 length: 14 residues. The V gene lost 6 bases and the J gene lost 0 bases, with 8 bases spanning the gap. The CDR3 spells CATSQGGSYNEQFF. CDR3 in DNA: TGTGCCACCAGTCAGGGAGGCTCCTACAATGAGCAGTTCTTC.